This entry features one T cell receptor beta chain sequence. Study processing details: ImmunoSEQ output held junction-only sequences without quality scores, so filtering differed. The table came from immunoSEQ multiplex PCR; TCRdb's copy has only in-frame clones and leaves some out. V and J calls and clone size are those listed in that table; D and trimming were worked out from the DNA. The sample yields about 2.2 million clones, 90% to 95% seen once. CD8 cells classed as naive were CD45RO-negative and positively selected for CCR7, excluding terminally differentiated effector memory CD45RA+ cells. This sample is drawn from a study of shared clonotypes between healthy human individuals. There are 13 residues in the CDR3. With 4 bases removed from V and 4 bases from J, the gap between germline ends came to 8 bases. CDR1 MNHEY and CDR2 SMNVEV come from the germline V gene (reference sequence).

The sample was naive CD8+ T cells from PBMCs. V and J are TRBV27 and TRBJ2-1, with D tentatively TRBD2 (6 bases). This receptor was identified in a young man in good health. Some clones in this sample may be carry-over from other donors' samples. As DNA, the CDR3 is TGTGCCAGCAGTTGGGACTTGTACAATGAGCAGTTCTTC. It specifies CASSWDLYNEQFF.